Listed below are T cell receptor beta chains from one sample, sequenced in a study of T-cell memory formation after mild COVID-19. A single record per CDR3 protein comes from TCRdb applying MiXCR to the 5' RACE reads. In the table there are around 220,000 distinct CDR3 sequences, approximately 16% of which are singletons. The source material was PBMCs or a T cell subset sorted from them (not recorded which). The origin of the receptors is a man aged 18 to 29 who had mild COVID-19 (a few samples of this study predate the infection). Cell type and time point are not known. CDR3s include the opening cysteine and the closing phenylalanine or tryptophan. The D gene is left open where the match is weak. Expanded clones get a size class; other rows say once, few or many, or leave the size out.

v_gene	j_gene	d_gene	abundance	CDR3aa	CDR3nt
TRBV6-1	TRBJ2-2	-	-	CASSDPGTGELFF	TGTGCCAGCAGTGACCCAGGGACCGGGGAGCTGTTTTTT
TRBV5-5	TRBJ2-3	-	-	CASSTGLYTDTQYF	TGTGCCAGCAGCACTGGACTATACACAGATACGCAGTATTTT
TRBV5-1	TRBJ2-1	-	many	CASSLEGTIGGFF	TGCGCCAGCAGCTTGGAGGGAACCATCGGCGGGTTCTTC
TRBV24-1	TRBJ2-1	-	few	CATSDLGSEQFF	TGTGCCACCAGTGATTTGGGGTCTGAGCAGTTCTTC
TRBV20-1	TRBJ2-1	TRBD1	-	CSAATGQGIDEQFF	TGCAGTGCTGCGACGGGACAGGGTATTGATGAGCAGTTCTTC
TRBV6-2/TRBV6-3	TRBJ1-1	-	-	CASSYSASLEAFF	TGTGCCAGCAGTTACTCGGCCTCACTAGAAGCTTTCTTT
TRBV27	TRBJ2-3	-	-	CASSLHGSTDTQYF	TGTGCCAGCAGTTTACACGGCAGCACAGATACGCAGTATTTT
TRBV7-2	TRBJ1-2	-	few	CASSLVGGGYGYTF	TGTGCCAGCAGCTTAGTTGGTGGGGGGTATGGCTACACCTTC
TRBV20-1	TRBJ1-1	-	few	CSAPGRYTEAFF	TGCAGTGCCCCTGGACGGTACACTGAAGCTTTCTTT
TRBV19	TRBJ2-2	TRBD1	few	CASSTRQGFTGELFF	TGTGCCAGTAGTACAAGACAGGGGTTCACCGGGGAGCTGTTTTTT
TRBV2	TRBJ2-5	TRBD2	-	CASSRDYPETQYF	TGTGCCAGCAGCCGGGACTACCCCGAGACCCAGTACTTC
TRBV12-3/TRBV12-4	TRBJ1-4	TRBD1	many	CASSLTGATNEKLFF	TGTGCCAGCAGTCTTACAGGGGCAACTAATGAAAAACTGTTTTTT
TRBV24-1	TRBJ2-1	-	many	CATEDRRSSYNEQFF	TGTGCCACAGAAGACAGGCGGAGCTCCTACAATGAGCAGTTCTTC
TRBV10-3	TRBJ1-3	-	-	CAISAYSGNTIYF	TGTGCCATCAGCGCCTACTCTGGAAACACCATATATTTT
TRBV7-9	TRBJ1-2	-	-	CASSATWGAEGYTF	TGTGCCAGCAGCGCCACATGGGGGGCCGAGGGCTACACCTTC
TRBV7-2	TRBJ2-7	-	few	CASSLEIGGYEQYF	TGTGCCAGCAGCTTAGAGATAGGGGGCTACGAGCAGTACTTC
TRBV6-5	TRBJ2-3	-	-	CASRRDSPGGTDTQYF	TGTGCCAGCAGGCGGGACAGCCCCGGTGGCACAGATACGCAGTATTTT
TRBV2	TRBJ1-5	-	-	CASSGLANVGGNQPQHF	TGTGCCAGCAGTGGGTTGGCGAATGTAGGCGGCAATCAGCCCCAGCATTTT
TRBV3-1	TRBJ2-1	-	few	CASSHPGNGYNEQFF	TGTGCCAGCAGCCACCCAGGTAATGGCTACAATGAGCAGTTCTTC
TRBV5-5	TRBJ2-4	TRBD2	few	CASSAGTRDSIQYF	TGTGCCAGCAGCGCCGGGACTAGGGATTCCATTCAGTACTTC
TRBV25-1	TRBJ2-5	-	once	CASSADGGQETQYF	TGTGCCAGCAGTGCCGACGGTGGCCAAGAGACCCAGTACTTC
TRBV15	TRBJ2-2	-	few	CATSRDGSTLYTGELFF	TGTGCCACCAGCAGAGATGGGAGCACGTTGTACACCGGGGAGCTGTTTTTT
TRBV6-6	TRBJ1-6	-	-	CATLLGQNNSPLHF	TGTGCCACACTCCTCGGACAGAATAATTCACCCCTCCACTTT
TRBV20-1	TRBJ1-2	TRBD1	few	CSARDRGTGLSGYTF	TGCAGTGCTAGAGATCGGGGGACAGGGTTGTCTGGCTACACCTTC
TRBV12-3/TRBV12-4	TRBJ1-1	-	few	CASTLGLNTEAFF	TGTGCCAGCACCCTGGGGTTGAACACTGAAGCTTTCTTT
TRBV20-1	TRBJ1-6	-	few	CSARPSDGGTSPLHF	TGCAGTGCTAGGCCCTCCGACGGAGGGACTTCACCCCTCCACTTT
TRBV7-2	TRBJ2-5	TRBD2	-	CASSLQAGGRETQYF	TGTGCCAGCAGCTTACAAGCGGGGGGCCGGGAGACCCAGTACTTC
TRBV5-1	TRBJ2-5	-	-	CASSLSWGGQYETQYF	TGCGCCAGCAGCTTGTCTTGGGGGGGCCAGTACGAGACCCAGTACTTC
TRBV5-1	TRBJ1-1	-	few	CASSLGGVRGTEAFF	TGCGCCAGCAGCTTGGGAGGGGTGAGGGGCACTGAAGCTTTCTTT
TRBV7-2	TRBJ2-1	-	-	CASSLAFGNEQFF	TGTGCCAGCAGCTTAGCATTTGGCAATGAGCAGTTCTTC
TRBV3-1	TRBJ2-3	TRBD2	few	CASSQVWPAGGPQDTQYF	TGTGCCAGCAGCCAAGTCTGGCCGGCGGGGGGGCCCCAGGATACGCAGTATTTT